This passage covers 11 T cell receptor beta chains from one sample sequenced in a study of response to subunit inactivated influenza vaccine. A single record per CDR3 protein comes from TCRdb applying MiXCR to the RT-PCR reads. The data show more than 550,000 distinct CDR3 sequences, with roughly 12% seen just once and roughly a tenth held by the top ten. The sequences come from PBMCs from blood, collected on the day of vaccination. These receptor sequences come from a man in his forties or fifties who received an inactivated influenza vaccine.

This clonotype has just a few counts. The chain joins TRBV20-1 to TRBJ1-5; possible D gene TRBD1, 6 bases. CDR3 size: 13 residues. CDR1 and CDR2 from the germline V gene are DFQATT and SNEGSKA (reference sequence). Trimming pared 3 bases from V and 7 bases from J, leaving 13 bases between. The CDR3 spells CSASGGAAQPQHF. CDR3 in DNA: TGCAGTGCTAGTGGGGGGGCGGCGCAGCCCCAGCATTTT.

The gene calls are TRBV7-9 and TRBJ1-2; maybe TRBD1 (5 bases). There are 15 residues in the CDR3. Germline V gene sequence: CDR1 SEHNR, CDR2 FQNEAQ (reference sequence). Trimming cost V 5 bases and J 4 bases, with 17 bases left between them. CDR3 amino acids: CASSEQQGALYGYTF. The CDR3 nucleotides are TGTGCCAGCAGCGAACAGCAGGGAGCCCTCTATGGCTACACCTTC.

Ten or more counts support this clonotype. This chain uses TRBV29-1 with TRBJ1-1; 7 positions match TRBD1. After removal of 8 bases from V and 7 bases from J, the junction contained 10 bases not matched to a gene. The length of the CDR3 is 12 residues. Per the germline V gene, CDR1 is SQVTM and CDR2 is ANQGSEA. The chain's CDR3 is CSTRRRDSEAFF. The CDR3 coding sequence is TGCAGCACAAGACGCCGGGACAGTGAAGCTTTCTTT.

The table lists this clonotype with many counts. This chain connects TRBV11-2 to TRBJ2-1, with D possibly being TRBD1 or TRBD2 (5 bases each). Looked up from germline, CDR1 is SGHAT and CDR2 is FQNNGV. CDR3 length: 17 residues. The germline V and J ends were trimmed by 2 bases and 7 bases, with 21 bases remaining between them. CDR3 sequence: CASSLLVGTAVLNEQFF. CDR3 DNA sequence: TGTGCCAGCAGCTTATTAGTCGGGACGGCCGTCCTTAATGAGCAGTTCTTC. Complete variable domain (other parts from reference TRBV11-2 and TRBJ2-1): EAGVAQSPRYKIIEKRQSVAFWCNPISGHATLYWYQQILGQGPKLLIQFQNNGVVDDSQLPKDRFSAERLKGVDSTLKIQPAKLEDSAVYLCASSLLVGTAVLNEQFFGPGTRLTVL.

The chain uses TRBV27 and TRBJ2-3; no clear D gene. The germline gives CDR1 MNHEY, CDR2 SMNVEV (reference sequence). V was clipped by 5 bases and J by 2 bases, with 11 bases between them. This CDR3 region has 14 residues. CDR3 nucleotides: TGTGCCAGCAGTCCCCACTACGCCACAGATACGCAGTATTTT. As protein: CASSPHYATDTQYF.

The chain is built from TRBV4-3 and TRBJ2-7; D is ambiguous. The CDR3 totals 18 residues. Germline V CDR1 and CDR2: LGHNA, YSLEER. V lost 0 bases, J lost 2 bases, and 20 bases lay in between. DNA for the CDR3: TGCGCCAGCAGCCAAGATTGGGGTTGGAACCCGGTTACCTACGAGCAGTACTTC. This gives the protein CASSQDWGWNPVTYEQYF.

There are a few counts of this clonotype. The chain links TRBV28 to TRBJ2-7; D might be TRBD1 (6 bases). The germline V gene encodes CDR1 MDHEN and CDR2 SYDVKM. This CDR3 has 14 residues. The V and J ends lost 5 bases and 2 bases respectively, with 13 bases between them. The CDR3 DNA follows: TGTGCCAGCAGTACCGGGACACTCCCCTACGAGCAGTACTTC. Residues: CASSTGTLPYEQYF.

This clonotype was detected only a few times. The rearrangement joins TRBV12-3 or TRBV12-4 to TRBJ2-1, with unresolved D. There are 13 residues in the CDR3. Deletions cut 2 bases from V and 4 bases from J, with 6 bases between. This CDR3 is CASSLNPYNEQFF. The CDR3 DNA follows: TGTGCCAGCAGTTTAAACCCATACAATGAGCAGTTCTTC.

The table lists this clonotype with a few counts. The DNA of the CDR3 is TGTGCCACCGGGAACTACAATGAGCAGTTCTTC. Translation gives CATGNYNEQFF. This chain links TRBV15 with TRBJ2-1; no definite D call. Trimming took 8 bases from V and 3 from J, leaving 5 bases between them. Per germline, CDR1 LNHNV and CDR2 YYDKDF (reference sequence). CDR3 size: 11 residues.

This clonotype was seen more than once but under ten times. This chain joins TRBV12-3 or TRBV12-4 and TRBJ2-7; maybe TRBD1 (5 bases). The CDR3 consists of 14 residues. The V end was cut by 7 bases, the J end by 1 base, with 14 bases between. The CDR3 is CASNKGALSYEQYF. CDR3 DNA sequence: TGTGCCAGCAATAAAGGGGCTCTATCCTACGAGCAGTACTTC.

This clonotype was observed a handful of times. The CDR3 region is CAWSRLRGGELFF. CDR3 DNA: TGTGCCTGGAGCCGGCTCAGGGGCGGGGAGCTGTTTTTT. The V and J genes are TRBV30 and TRBJ2-2; TRBD1 is a possible D gene (6 bases). Between the trimmed V and J ends, which lost 3 bases and 7 bases, there was a span of 12 bases. Germline V gives CDR1 GTSNPN, CDR2 SVGIG (reference sequence). CDR3 length equals 13 residues. The full variable domain, completed using reference TRBV30 and TRBJ2-2, is SQTIHQWPATLVQPVGSPLSLECTVEGTSNPNLYWYRQAAGRGLQLLFYSVGIGQISSEVPQNLSASRPQDRQFILSSKKLLLSDSGFYLCAWSRLRGGELFFGEGSRLTVL.